This paragraph reports one T cell receptor beta chain. Germline V gene sequence: CDR1 SQVTM, CDR2 ANQGSEA. Trimming shortened V by 7 bases and J by 6 bases, and 12 bases separated the two germline ends. CDR3 length: 11 residues. The sample belongs to a study of blood T cell repertoires in COVID-19. Study-level background: Material from acute and convalescent COVID-19 was sourced from the United States, Italy and Spain.

Profiling relied on immunoSEQ multiplex PCR, and the TCRdb table lists in-frame clones only, not all of them. In the table there are about 190,000 clones, 65% to 85% of which are singletons. The chain uses TRBV29-1 and TRBJ1-1; TRBD1 might be the D (6 bases). Material for sequencing was PBMCs or T cells enriched from blood (not recorded which). This TCR came from a woman aged 25 to 45 who had been exposed to COVID-19. CDR3 sequence reads: CSAGRTAEAFF. The CDR3 nucleotides read TGCAGCGCCGGAAGGACAGCTGAAGCTTTCTTT.